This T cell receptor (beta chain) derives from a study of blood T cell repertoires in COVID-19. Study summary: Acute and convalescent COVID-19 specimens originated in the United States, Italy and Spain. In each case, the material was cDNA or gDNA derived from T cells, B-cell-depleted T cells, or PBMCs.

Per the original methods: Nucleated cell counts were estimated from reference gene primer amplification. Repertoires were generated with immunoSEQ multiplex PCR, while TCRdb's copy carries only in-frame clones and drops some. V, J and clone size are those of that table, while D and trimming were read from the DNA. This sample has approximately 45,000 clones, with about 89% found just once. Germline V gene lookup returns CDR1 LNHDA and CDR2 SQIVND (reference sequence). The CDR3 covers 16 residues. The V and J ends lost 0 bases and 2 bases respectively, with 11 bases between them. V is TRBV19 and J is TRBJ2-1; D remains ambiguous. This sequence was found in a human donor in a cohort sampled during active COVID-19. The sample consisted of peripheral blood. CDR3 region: CASSIDGTLAYNEQFF. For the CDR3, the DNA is TGTGCCAGTAGTATAGATGGCACCCTGGCCTACAATGAGCAGTTCTTC.